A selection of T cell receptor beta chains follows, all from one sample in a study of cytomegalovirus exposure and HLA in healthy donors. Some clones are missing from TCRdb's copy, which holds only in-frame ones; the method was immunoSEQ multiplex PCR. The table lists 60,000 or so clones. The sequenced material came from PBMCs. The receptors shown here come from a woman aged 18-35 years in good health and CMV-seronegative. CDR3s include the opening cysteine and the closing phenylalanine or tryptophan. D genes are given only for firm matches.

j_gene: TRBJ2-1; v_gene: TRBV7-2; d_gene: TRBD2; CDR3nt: TGTGCCAGCAGTTCCCCCGGGCTAGCGGGGGGGAACGAGCAGTTCTTC; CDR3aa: CASSSPGLAGGNEQFF
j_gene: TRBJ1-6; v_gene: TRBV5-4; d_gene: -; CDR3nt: TGTGCCAGCAGCTTGCTGGGGGGGCATTCACCCCTCCACTTT; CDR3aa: CASSLLGGHSPLHF
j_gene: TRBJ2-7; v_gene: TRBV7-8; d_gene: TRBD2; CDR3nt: TGTGCCAGCAGCTTAGGTCCGGGACTAGCGGGGGGGTACGAGCAGTACTTC; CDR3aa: CASSLGPGLAGGYEQYF
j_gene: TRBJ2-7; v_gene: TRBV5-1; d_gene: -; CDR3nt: TGCGCCAGCAGCTTGACTCCTAGACAGCCCTACGAGCAGTACTTC; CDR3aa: CASSLTPRQPYEQYF
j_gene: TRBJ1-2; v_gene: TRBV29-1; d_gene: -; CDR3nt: TGCAGCGTTGAAAACAGGGAGGGGGACTATGGCTACACCTTC; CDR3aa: CSVENREGDYGYTF
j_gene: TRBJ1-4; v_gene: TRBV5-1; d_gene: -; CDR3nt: TGCGCCAGCAGCCCGACAAGGGGTAGGGGCGAAAAACTGTTTTTT; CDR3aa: CASSPTRGRGEKLFF
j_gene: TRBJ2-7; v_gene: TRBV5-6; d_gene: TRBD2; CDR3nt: TGTGCCAGCAGCCCCAACTTAGCGGGGGACTACGAGCAGTACTTC; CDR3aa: CASSPNLAGDYEQYF
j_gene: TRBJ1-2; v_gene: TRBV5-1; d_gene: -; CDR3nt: TGCGCCAGCAGCGAACAGGGCACTATGACCGATGGGTACTATGGCTACACCTTC; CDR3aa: CASSEQGTMTDGYYGYTF
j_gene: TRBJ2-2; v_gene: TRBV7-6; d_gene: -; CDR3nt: TGTGCCAGCAGCCCCCGGGACACCGGGGAGCTGTTTTTT; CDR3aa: CASSPRDTGELFF
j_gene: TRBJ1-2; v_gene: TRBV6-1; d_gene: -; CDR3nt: TGTGCCAGCAGTGTGGCCAGGGTATTGGACTATGGCTACACCTTC; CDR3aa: CASSVARVLDYGYTF
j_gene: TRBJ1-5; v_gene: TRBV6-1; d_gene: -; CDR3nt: TGTGCCAGCAGAGACAGGCCCAATCAGCCCCAGCATTTT; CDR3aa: CASRDRPNQPQHF
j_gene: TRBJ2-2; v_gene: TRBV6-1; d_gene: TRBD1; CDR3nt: TGTGCCAGCAGTGGGCAGGGGGTCACCGGGGAGCTGTTTTTT; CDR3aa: CASSGQGVTGELFF
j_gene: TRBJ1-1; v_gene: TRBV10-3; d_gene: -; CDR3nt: TGTGCCATCAGTGAAAGGGGGGGGAACACTGAAGCTTTCTTT; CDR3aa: CAISERGGNTEAFF
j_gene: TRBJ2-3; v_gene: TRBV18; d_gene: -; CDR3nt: TGTGCCAGCTCACGTCCGGGGATGGAGCAGTATTTT; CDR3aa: CASSRPGMEQYF
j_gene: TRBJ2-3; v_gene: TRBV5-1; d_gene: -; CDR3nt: TGCGCCAGCAGCTTGGAGGGGGATACGCAGTATTTT; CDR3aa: CASSLEGDTQYF
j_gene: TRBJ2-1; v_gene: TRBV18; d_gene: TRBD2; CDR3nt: TGTGCCAGCTCACCTACTAGCGGGAGCTACAATGAGCAGTTCTTC; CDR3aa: CASSPTSGSYNEQFF
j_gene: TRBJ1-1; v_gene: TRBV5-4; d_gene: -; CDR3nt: TGTGCCAGCAGCTTCCAGGGTCCACACGGGACTGAAGCTTTCTTT; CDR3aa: CASSFQGPHGTEAFF
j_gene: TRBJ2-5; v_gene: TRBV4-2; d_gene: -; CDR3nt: TGTGCCAGCAGCCAAGGGACAGAACAAGAGACCCAGTACTTC; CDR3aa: CASSQGTEQETQYF
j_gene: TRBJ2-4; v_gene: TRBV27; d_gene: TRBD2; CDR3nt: TGTGCCAGCAGTTCTCCTGCAGCGGGGCGGAAAAACATTCAGTACTTC; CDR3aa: CASSSPAAGRKNIQYF
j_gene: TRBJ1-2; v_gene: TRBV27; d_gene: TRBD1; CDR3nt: TGTGCCAGTCTCACGGACAGGGGGAAGGCTAACTATGGCTACACCTTC; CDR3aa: CASLTDRGKANYGYTF
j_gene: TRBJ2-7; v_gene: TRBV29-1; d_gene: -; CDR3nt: TGCAGCGTCGGAGCCTACGAGCAGTACTTC; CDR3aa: CSVGAYEQYF
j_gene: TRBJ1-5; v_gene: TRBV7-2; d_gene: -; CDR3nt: TGTGCCAGCAGCTTATTGAACAGTATTAATCAGCCCCAGCATTTT; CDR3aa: CASSLLNSINQPQHF
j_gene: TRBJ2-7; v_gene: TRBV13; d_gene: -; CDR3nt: TGTGCCAGCGGGGGGAGAAGCTTGGGTATACACGAGCAGTACTTC; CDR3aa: CASGGRSLGIHEQYF
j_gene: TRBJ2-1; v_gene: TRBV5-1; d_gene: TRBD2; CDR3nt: TGCGCCAGCAGCTTGGTGGGGGGGGTTTCGGATGAGCAGTTCTTC; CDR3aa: CASSLVGGVSDEQFF
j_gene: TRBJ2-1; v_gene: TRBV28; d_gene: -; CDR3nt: TGTGCCAGCAGTGTCCCCCCCGGCCTAGCCGGGAATGAGCAGTTCTTC; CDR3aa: CASSVPPGLAGNEQFF
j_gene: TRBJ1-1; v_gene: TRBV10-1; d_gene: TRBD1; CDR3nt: TGCGCCAGCATTGGGACAGGGGGCTTGTGGTGCGCGGCTTTCTTT; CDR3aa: CASIGTGGLWCAAFF
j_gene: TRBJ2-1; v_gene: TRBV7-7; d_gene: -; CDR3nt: TGTGCTAGCAGCTCAGGAATGGCCAATGAGCAGTTCTTC; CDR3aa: CASSSGMANEQFF
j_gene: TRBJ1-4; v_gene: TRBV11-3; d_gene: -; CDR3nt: TGTGCCAGCAGCACCTCGGACAGACGCGAAAAACTGTTTTTT; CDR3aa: CASSTSDRREKLFF
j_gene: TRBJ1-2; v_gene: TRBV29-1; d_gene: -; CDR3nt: TGCAGCGTTGAGCGAGACAGTAGCCATGGCTACACCTTC; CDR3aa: CSVERDSSHGYTF
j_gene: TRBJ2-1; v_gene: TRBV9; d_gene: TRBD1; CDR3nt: TGTGCCAGCAGCGAGGGGGGCAGGACAGGGGGCCAGGATGAGCAGTTCTTC; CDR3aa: CASSEGGRTGGQDEQFF
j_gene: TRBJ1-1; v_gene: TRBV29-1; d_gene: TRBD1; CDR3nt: TGCAGCGTACGATGGGACAGCGGGTCAGACACTGAAGCTTTCTTT; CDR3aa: CSVRWDSGSDTEAFF
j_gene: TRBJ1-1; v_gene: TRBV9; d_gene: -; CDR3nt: TGTGCCAGCAGCTTATCAGGGGACACTGAAGCTTTCTTT; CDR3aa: CASSLSGDTEAFF
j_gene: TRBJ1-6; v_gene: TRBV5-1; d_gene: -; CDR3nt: TGCGCCAGCAGCGCCCGGCCGGGGGATAATTCACCCCTCCACTTT; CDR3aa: CASSARPGDNSPLHF
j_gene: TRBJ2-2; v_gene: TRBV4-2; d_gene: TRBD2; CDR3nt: TGTGCCAGCAGCCAAGCTAGCGGGAGGGACACCGGGGAGCTGTTTTTT; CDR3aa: CASSQASGRDTGELFF
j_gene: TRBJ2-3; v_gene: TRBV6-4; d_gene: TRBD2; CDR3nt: TGTGCCAGCAGTGACGGGACTAGCAGGAGCTCCGGTACGCAGTATTTT; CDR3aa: CASSDGTSRSSGTQYF
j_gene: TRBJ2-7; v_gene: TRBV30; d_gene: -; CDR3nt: TGTGCCTTGGACAGTCTTCTCGAGCAGTACTTC; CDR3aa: CALDSLLEQYF
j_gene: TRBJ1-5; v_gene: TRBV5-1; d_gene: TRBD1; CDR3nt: TGCGCCAGCAGCCCGGGGGACAGCGAGAATCAGCCCCAGCATTTT; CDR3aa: CASSPGDSENQPQHF
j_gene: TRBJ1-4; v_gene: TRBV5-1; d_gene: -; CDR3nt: TGCGCCAGCAGCTTGGCCAGGGATAATGAAAAACTGTTTTTT; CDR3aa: CASSLARDNEKLFF
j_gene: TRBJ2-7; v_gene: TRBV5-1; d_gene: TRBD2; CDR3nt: TGCGCCAGCAGCCATCCGGGACTAGCGGCCTACGAGCAGTACTTC; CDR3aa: CASSHPGLAAYEQYF
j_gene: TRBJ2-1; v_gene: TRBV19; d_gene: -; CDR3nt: TGTGCCAGTAGTATAGCGGGAGAGTACAATGAGCAGTTCTTC; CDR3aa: CASSIAGEYNEQFF
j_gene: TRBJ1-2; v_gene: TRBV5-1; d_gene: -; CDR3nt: TGCGCCAGCAGCTTGGGGACAGATCCGGACTATGGCTACACCTTC; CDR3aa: CASSLGTDPDYGYTF
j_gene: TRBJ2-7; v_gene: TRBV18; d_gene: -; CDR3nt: TGTGCCAGCTCACCGAGCGGACTCTCCTACGAGCAGTACTTC; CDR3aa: CASSPSGLSYEQYF
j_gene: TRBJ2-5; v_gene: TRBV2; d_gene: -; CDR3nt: TGTGCCAGCATCATTCCCCGTGTACGCGGAGAGACCCAGTACTTC; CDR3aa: CASIIPRVRGETQYF
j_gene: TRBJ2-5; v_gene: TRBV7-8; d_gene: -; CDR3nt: TGTGCCAGCACCCAGAGGACTTATCAAGAGACCCAGTACTTC; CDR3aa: CASTQRTYQETQYF
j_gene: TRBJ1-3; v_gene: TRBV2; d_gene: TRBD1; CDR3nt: TGTGCCAGCAGTGGGACAGGGGGAGGAAACACCATATATTTT; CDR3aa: CASSGTGGGNTIYF
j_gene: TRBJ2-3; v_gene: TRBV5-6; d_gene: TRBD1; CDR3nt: TGTGCCAGCAGCTCTCCGGGACAGGGGACAGATACGCAGTATTTT; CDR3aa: CASSSPGQGTDTQYF
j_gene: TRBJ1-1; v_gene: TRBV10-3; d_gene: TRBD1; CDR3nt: TGTGCCATCAGTAATTACGACAGGGTCGGGAACACTGAAGCTTTCTTT; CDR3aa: CAISNYDRVGNTEAFF
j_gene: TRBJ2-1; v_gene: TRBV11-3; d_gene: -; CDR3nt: TGTGCCAGCAGCCCCAGGGTGGGATACAATGAGCAGTTCTTC; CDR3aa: CASSPRVGYNEQFF
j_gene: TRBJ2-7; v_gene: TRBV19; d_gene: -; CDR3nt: TGTGCCAGTAGTATGTTAAGGCGCCGGGAGAAGGGTAATAACGAGCAGTACTTC; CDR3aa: CASSMLRRREKGNNEQYF
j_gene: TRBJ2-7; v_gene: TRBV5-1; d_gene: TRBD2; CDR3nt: TGCGCCAGCTCCTACTTGACTAGCGGGTCCTACGAGCAGTACTTC; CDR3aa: CASSYLTSGSYEQYF
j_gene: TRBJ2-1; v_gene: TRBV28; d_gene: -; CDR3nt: TGTGCCAGCAGTTATCTCTCCGACAATGAGCAGTTCTTC; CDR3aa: CASSYLSDNEQFF
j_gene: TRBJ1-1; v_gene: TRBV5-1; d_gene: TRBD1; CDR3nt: TGCGCCAGCAGCTCCGGACAGGGTAGCACTGAAGCTTTCTTT; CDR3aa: CASSSGQGSTEAFF
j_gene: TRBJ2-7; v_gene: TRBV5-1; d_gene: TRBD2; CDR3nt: TGCGCCAGCAGCACCGGCGGGACTAGCAAGTACGAGCAGTACTTC; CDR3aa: CASSTGGTSKYEQYF
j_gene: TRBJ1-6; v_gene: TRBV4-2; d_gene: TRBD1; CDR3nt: TGTGCCAGCAGCCAAGAATCACAGGGGTGGTATTCACCCCTCCACTTT; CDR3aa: CASSQESQGWYSPLHF
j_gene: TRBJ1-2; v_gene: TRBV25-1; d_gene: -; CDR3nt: TGTGCCAGCAGTGAATATCAGGGGCCCGACTATGGCTACACCTTC; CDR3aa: CASSEYQGPDYGYTF
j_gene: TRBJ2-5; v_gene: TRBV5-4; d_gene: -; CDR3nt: TGTGCCAGCACCGAGGCGTTAGGGGCGCGAGGAGAGACCCAGTACTTC; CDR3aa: CASTEALGARGETQYF
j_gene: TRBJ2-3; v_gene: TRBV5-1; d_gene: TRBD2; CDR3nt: TGCGCCAGCAGCTGGGGACTAGCGGCCGGGGCAGATACGCAGTATTTT; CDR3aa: CASSWGLAAGADTQYF
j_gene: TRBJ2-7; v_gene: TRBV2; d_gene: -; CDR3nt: TGTGCCAGCAGTGGGCAGAACTCCTACGAGCAGTACTTC; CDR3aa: CASSGQNSYEQYF
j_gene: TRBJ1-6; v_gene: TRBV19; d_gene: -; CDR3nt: TGTGCCAGTAGTATACTCGGGGAGTCGATGGGGGGTTCACCCCTCCACTTT; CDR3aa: CASSILGESMGGSPLHF